These 24 T cell receptor beta chains came from one sample sequenced in a study of cytomegalovirus exposure and HLA in healthy donors. With 60 Vbeta and 13 Jbeta primers, the PCR was carried out. Clones were sequenced by immunoSEQ multiplex PCR, and TCRdb holds only the in-frame ones, with some missing. The table shows about 120,000 clones, with roughly 82% occurring only once. The sample consisted of PBMCs. All receptors derive from a male donor in good health and CMV-seropositive.

V is TRBV28 and J is TRBJ2-5, with 8 bases that match TRBD2. Gene TRBJ2-7 matches the end of the DNA better, so the J call may be wrong. The CDR3 runs 15 residues. Germline-derived CDR1 and CDR2 are MDHEN and SYDVKM. The chain's CDR3 is CASSSPGGGSYEQYF. DNA of the CDR3: TGTGCCAGCAGTTCTCCGGGGGGGGGCTCCTACGAGCAGTACTTC.

With regard to this clone: A junction boundary mismatches the germline segment, possibly from a read error. The chain links TRBV27 to TRBJ2-6, with D perhaps TRBD1 (6 bases). The CDR3 is 15 residues long. Germline CDR1 is MNHEY and CDR2 is SMNVEV (reference sequence). The CDR3 region has the DNA TGTGCCAGCAGTGTACAGGGTCCTGGGGCCAACGGCCTGACTTTC. Protein: CASSVQGPGANGLTF.

This chain uses TRBV19 with TRBJ2-3; the match to TRBD2 covers 10 bases. This CDR3 has 14 amino acids. Germline trimming cut 6 bases from V and 9 bases from J; bases unmatched to any gene: 9. The V gene's germline CDR1 is LNHDA and CDR2 SQIVND (reference sequence). The CDR3 loop is CASRTGLAKETQYF. In DNA, the CDR3 is TGTGCCAGTAGGACGGGACTAGCGAAGGAGACGCAGTATTTT.

The chain couples TRBV15 to TRBJ2-5; a possible D gene is TRBD1 (5 bases). Germline-derived CDR1 and CDR2 are LNHNV and YYDKDF (reference sequence). V was cut by 2 bases and J by 0 bases, with 7 bases left in between. The CDR3 has 14 residues. The CDR3 reads CATSRYRYQETQYF. The CDR3 region has the DNA TGTGCCACCAGCAGATACAGGTACCAAGAGACCCAGTACTTC.

This rearrangement joins TRBV19 to TRBJ1-5; tentatively, D is TRBD1 (6 bases). Germline CDR1 is LNHDA and CDR2 is SQIVND (reference sequence). Trimming took 6 bases from V and 4 from J, leaving 10 bases between them. This CDR3 has 13 residues. The CDR3 sequence: CASRGGANQPQHF. The CDR3 coding sequence is TGTGCCAGTAGGGGGGGGGCAAATCAGCCCCAGCATTTT.

Concerning this clone itself: At one boundary the junction diverges from the germline segment, which might be a read error. The rearrangement joins TRBV7-7 to TRBJ2-7; 7 bases map to TRBD2. The CDR3 runs 15 residues. Germline V gives CDR1 SSHAT, CDR2 FNYEAQ (reference sequence). The CDR3 reads CASSFSSGGTYEQYF. In nucleotides, the CDR3 is TGTGCTAGCAGCTTTTCCTCGGGAGGCACCTACGAGCAGTACTTC.

V and J are TRBV6-5 and TRBJ1-2, with TRBD1 as a possible D gene (6 bases). The V gene's germline CDR1 is MNHEY and CDR2 SVGAGI. This CDR3 has 13 residues. The ends were cut back, 5 bases at V and 2 bases at J, with 9 bases in the middle. CDR3 residues: CASSLDRNYGYTF. The DNA for the CDR3 is TGTGCCAGCAGTCTAGACAGGAACTATGGCTACACCTTC.

The CDR3 nucleotides read TGTGCCAGCGGGGACAGGGCGAACTCGATCCTGAGCTACTTC. Translation gives CASGDRANSILSYF. This rearrangement joins TRBV28 to TRBJ2-7; 9 bases align to TRBD1. CDR3 length: 14 residues. V was pared by 8 bases and J by 13 bases, with 18 bases of the junction left unmatched. Germline V gene lookup returns CDR1 MDHEN and CDR2 SYDVKM.

A word on this clone: Other DNA sequences of this sample code for an identical CDR3. The chain couples TRBV9 to TRBJ2-7; TRBD2 agrees at 7 bases. Trimming at V came to 0 bases and at J to 0 bases, leaving 3 bases not matched to a gene. The CDR3 spans 15 residues. CDR1 SGDLS and CDR2 YYNGEE come from the germline V gene. The CDR3 spells CASSVAPGGSYEQYF. The CDR3 DNA reads as TGTGCCAGCAGCGTAGCCCCGGGGGGCTCCTACGAGCAGTACTTC.

The rearrangement uses TRBV18 and TRBJ2-7, with a tentative D call TRBD2 (5 bases). CDR1 and CDR2 (germline): KGHSH, LQKENI. The CDR3 length is 14 residues. The V and J ends lost 4 bases and 2 bases respectively, with 12 bases between them. In DNA form, the CDR3 reads TGTGCCAGCTCACTCGCGAACGGGGCCTACGAGCAGTACTTC. It yields the protein CASSLANGAYEQYF.

A note on this clone: A read error may account for a junction end that differs from germline. V and J are TRBV7-3 and TRBJ2-7; 13 nucleotides match TRBD2. This CDR3 has 15 amino acids. From germline, CDR1 is SGHTA and CDR2 FQGTGA. For the CDR3, the DNA is TGTTCCAGCAGCTGGACTAGCGGGAGCTCCTACGAGCAGTACTTC. Its translation: CSSSWTSGSSYEQYF.

This rearrangement joins TRBV28 to TRBJ2-7; TRBD2 matches at 10 bases. CDR3 length: 15 amino acids. Trimming removed 3 bases from V and 3 bases from J; junction bases left unmatched: 5. Per germline, CDR1 MDHEN and CDR2 SYDVKM. In nucleotides, the CDR3 is TGTGCCAGCAGTTTTGGGGCTAGCGGGAGCTACGAGCAGTACTTC. This sequence encodes CASSFGASGSYEQYF.

This chain links TRBV29-1 with TRBJ2-7; the match to TRBD1 covers 7 bases. The CDR3 loop spans 12 amino acids. The V gene's germline CDR1 is SQVTM and CDR2 ANQGSEA. Losses at the gene ends were 3 bases for V and 4 bases for J; bases not matched to a gene: 3. The CDR3 DNA is TGCAGCGTTGAGGGACAGAGGTACGAGCAGTACTTC. This codes for CSVEGQRYEQYF.

This chain links TRBV10-3 with TRBJ2-2, with TRBD1 matching 9 bases. The J segment lost 4 bases and the V segment lost 6 bases, leaving 9 bases of the junction unmatched. The CDR3 loop spans 16 amino acids. Germline assignment: CDR1 ENHRY and CDR2 SYGVKD. DNA for the CDR3: TGTGCCATCAGCACTACACAGGGGGCCGTCACCGGGGAGCTGTTTTTT. Its translation is CAISTTQGAVTGELFF.

V gene TRBV28 combines with J gene TRBJ1-4; a possible D gene is TRBD1 (6 bases). Germline CDR1 reads MDHEN; CDR2 reads SYDVKM. The V gene lost 7 bases and the J gene lost 3 bases, with 24 bases spanning the gap. This CDR3 has 18 residues. The CDR3 nucleotides are TGTGCCAGCATCCATGGGGGGGCCCGTTATTTAGCTAATGAAAAACTGTTTTTT. Protein: CASIHGGARYLANEKLFF.

The rearrangement joins TRBV27 to TRBJ2-2; a weak D match, TRBD1 (5 bases). The ends were cut back, 2 bases at V and 5 bases at J, with 6 bases in the middle. CDR1 MNHEY and CDR2 SMNVEV come from the germline V gene (reference sequence). The CDR3 runs 13 residues. CDR3 DNA sequence: TGTGCCAGCAGTTTACAGGGAACCGGGGAGCTGTTTTTT. This codes for CASSLQGTGELFF.

V is TRBV19 and J is TRBJ2-7, with 10 positions matching TRBD2. The J segment lost 0 bases and the V segment lost 3 bases, leaving 2 bases of the junction unmatched. Germline V CDR1 and CDR2: LNHDA, SQIVND (reference sequence). The length of the CDR3 is 15 residues. Here the CDR3 DNA reads TGTGCCAGTAGTATTTCTAGCGGGAGCTCCTACGAGCAGTACTTC. This codes for CASSISSGSSYEQYF.

The CDR3: CAISEGREGEQYF. The CDR3 DNA reads TGTGCCATCAGTGAGGGCAGGGAAGGCGAGCAGTACTTC. V gene TRBV10-3 combines with J gene TRBJ2-7; D is perhaps TRBD1 (5 bases). Germline CDR1 and CDR2: ENHRY and SYGVKD. The CDR3 runs 13 residues. V was trimmed by 2 bases and J by 6 bases, leaving 11 bases between them.

This chain connects TRBV6-5 to TRBJ1-1; TRBD1 agrees at 9 bases. J gave up 8 bases and V 5 bases, and 6 bases lay outside the gene matches. The CDR3 has 13 amino acids. The V gene's germline CDR1 is MNHEY and CDR2 SVGAGI. CDR3 amino acids: CASSNPGTGEAFF. CDR3 in DNA: TGTGCCAGCAGTAACCCCGGGACAGGGGAAGCTTTCTTT.

CDR3 in amino acids: CASSMSPGADTQYF. CDR3 sequence (DNA): TGTGCCAGTAGTATGTCACCAGGCGCAGATACGCAGTATTTT. The chain joins TRBV19 to TRBJ2-3; D ambiguous. This CDR3 contains 14 residues. Germline CDR1 LNHDA, CDR2 SQIVND (reference sequence). Between the trimmed V and J ends, which lost 3 bases and 4 bases, there was a span of 11 bases.

The chain combines TRBV6-5 with TRBJ1-1; no reliable D call. The CDR3 runs to 12 residues. Germline V gives CDR1 MNHEY, CDR2 SVGAGI. Trimming pared 10 bases from V and 5 bases from J, leaving 14 bases between. The CDR3 loop reads CATLGVGTEAFF. In DNA, the CDR3 is TGTGCCACCCTCGGGGTGGGAACTGAAGCTTTCTTT.

This chain joins TRBV28 and TRBJ1-1; TRBD1 might be the D (6 bases). V was pared by 5 bases and J by 0 bases, with 16 bases between. Germline CDR1 MDHEN, CDR2 SYDVKM. This CDR3 spans 16 amino acids. CDR3 sequence: CASSPRGVYMNTEAFF. The CDR3 bases are TGTGCCAGCAGTCCCAGGGGTGTCTACATGAACACTGAAGCTTTCTTT.

V is TRBV10-3 and J is TRBJ2-7, with 13 bases identical to TRBD2. The CDR3 runs to 16 residues. The junction had 7 bases not matched to a gene; V was cut back by 6 bases and J by 2 bases. Germline values: CDR1 ENHRY, CDR2 SYGVKD. This chain's CDR3 is CAIRKTSGGGTYEQYF. As DNA, the CDR3 is TGTGCCATCAGGAAAACTAGCGGGGGGGGTACCTACGAGCAGTACTTC.

The chain couples TRBV2 to TRBJ2-5; 7 nucleotides line up with TRBD1. The DNA end is a closer match to TRBJ2-7, so the J assignment may be wrong. Germline assignment: CDR1 SNHLY and CDR2 FYNNEI. The CDR3 extends over 14 amino acids. The CDR3 is CASSDQRGLYEQYF. CDR3 nucleotides: TGTGCCAGCAGTGATCAAAGGGGGCTCTACGAGCAGTACTTC.